The source of this TCR beta chain is a study of breast tumors, draining lymph nodes, adjacent tissues. Study-wide findings and caveats: Luminal-like breast cancer showed significantly greater tumor-nontumor repertoire similarity than basal-like breast cancer did. Tumor T cell lymph node origin was a supported hypothesis, not proven.

Germline CDR1 and CDR2: SNHLY and FYNNEI. V lost 9 bases and J lost 4, with 15 bases in between. The CDR3 length is 13 residues. TCRdb passed the multiplex PCR reads through MiXCR, listing each CDR3 protein once. The sample lists over 10,000 distinct CDR3 sequences; about three fifths were seen once. Sample share makes this clonotype medium-sized. The antigen is unknown. What was sequenced was tumor-adjacent breast tissue. This clonotype was sampled from a female donor with breast cancer. Some clones in this sample may be carry-over from other donors' samples. The chain recombines TRBV2 with TRBJ1-2, with no clear D. This chain's CDR3 is CARERAEGYGYTF. For the CDR3, the DNA is TGTGCCAGAGAAAGGGCAGAAGGCTATGGCTACACCTTC.